What follows are 7 T cell receptor beta chains derived from one specimen sequenced in a study of beta chain features in type 1 diabetes. Expressed TCRB transcripts were sequenced because the isolated RNA had all been reverse transcribed beforehand. TCRdb's table, derived via immunoSEQ multiplex PCR, lists solely in-frame clones and lacks some. The sample has roughly 40,000 clones, more than 40% seen once. Sequences were obtained from central memory CD4+ T cells from blood. The receptors stem from a young woman in good health.

The chain couples TRBV2 to TRBJ2-1; 7 bases are shared with TRBD1. The J segment lost 4 bases and the V segment lost 1 base, leaving 4 bases of the junction unmatched. The CDR3 contains 15 residues. Germline V CDR1 and CDR2: SNHLY, FYNNEI. The CDR3 nucleotides are TGTGCCAGCAGTGAAGAGGGGGCTACTTACAATGAGCAGTTCTTC. This sequence encodes CASSEEGATYNEQFF. Drawing the rest from reference TRBV2 and TRBJ2-1, the complete variable domain is EPEVTQTPSHQVTQMGQEVILRCVPISNHLYFYWYRQILGQKVEFLVSFYNNEISEKSEIFDDQFSVERPDGSNFTLKIRSTKLEDSAMYFCASSEEGATYNEQFFGPGTRLTVL.

The rearrangement uses TRBV2 and TRBJ1-2, with D possibly being TRBD1 (6 bases). This CDR3 spans 13 amino acids. Trimming pared 5 bases from V and 6 bases from J, leaving 13 bases between. The germline V gene encodes CDR1 SNHLY and CDR2 FYNNEI. CDR3 amino acids: CASSLDSVNGYTF. The CDR3, as DNA: TGTGCCAGCAGTTTGGACAGCGTCAATGGCTACACCTTC.

The CDR3 here is CASSLRIGGEAFF. CDR3 DNA sequence: TGTGCCAGCAGTCTAAGGATTGGCGGTGAAGCTTTCTTT. The chain carries TRBV27 and TRBJ1-1; the D is unclear. Deletions cut 5 bases from V and 7 bases from J, with 14 bases between. CDR1 is MNHEY, CDR2 SMNVEV, per germline (reference sequence). This CDR3 has 13 amino acids.

This clone is a singleton in its sample. V is TRBV19 and J is TRBJ1-2; D is unresolved. Deletions cut 3 bases from V and 8 bases from J, with 7 bases between. Germline V CDR1 and CDR2: LNHDA, SQIVND (reference sequence). The CDR3 extends over 11 amino acids. This CDR3 reads CASSISEGYTF. The DNA of the CDR3 is TGTGCCAGTAGTATCAGTGAAGGCTACACCTTC.

The rearrangement joins TRBV10-3 to TRBJ2-1; 10 bases are a match to TRBD2. In germline, CDR1 is ENHRY, CDR2 SYGVKD. The CDR3 sequence is 16 residues long. Trimming took 10 bases from V and 2 from J; bases not matched to a gene: 11. The CDR3 coding sequence is TGTGCCACCCATCCTGCGCTAGCGGGAGCCTACAATGAGCAGTTCTTC. This translates into CATHPALAGAYNEQFF.

The chain couples TRBV27 to TRBJ2-1; D is possibly TRBD2 (6 bases). The length of the CDR3 is 15 residues. The V and J ends lost 2 bases and 2 bases respectively, with 10 bases between them. CDR1 is MNHEY and CDR2 is SMNVEV in the germline V gene (reference sequence). The CDR3 DNA reads TGTGCCAGCAGTTTACGGCGGGGTACCTACAATGAGCAGTTCTTC. Encoded protein: CASSLRRGTYNEQFF.

The chain combines TRBV6-5 with TRBJ1-2, with 8 nucleotides matching TRBD1. The CDR3 contains 14 residues. The V gene's germline CDR1 is MNHEY and CDR2 SVGAGI. V was clipped by 4 bases and J by 5 bases; unmatched bases: 6. The CDR3 DNA follows: TGTGCCAGCAGTTTTTCAGGGGGCCGGTATGGCTACACCTTC. It specifies CASSFSGGRYGYTF.